This T cell receptor (beta chain) was documented in a study of T cell changes during pregnancy in multiple sclerosis. V lost 1 base and J lost 4, with 10 bases in between. The length of the CDR3 is 14 residues. CDR1 and CDR2 (germline): LGHNA, YSLEER. Measured with immunoSEQ multiplex PCR; TCRdb has only the in-frame clones, and not every one. The top ten hold around 6.8% of the sample, which has 33,000 or so clones, around nine tenths seen once. This clone was recorded only once. This specimen was CD8+ T cells from peripheral blood mononuclear cells, taken in the second trimester of pregnancy. The receptor was derived from a female donor with multiple sclerosis, enrolled in a pregnancy study. This chain uses TRBV4-3 with TRBJ2-5; no clear D gene. Written as DNA, the CDR3 is TGCGCCAGCAGCCAAGGCGTGTCGGGAGAGACCCAGTACTTC. Its protein product is CASSQGVSGETQYF.